The entry that follows covers one T cell receptor beta chain sequence. With random hexamers, reverse transcription was performed on about 0.45 to 1 ug of RNA. TCRdb reanalysed the immunoSEQ multiplex PCR reads using MiXCR and keeps one entry per CDR3 protein. This table holds 160,000 or so distinct CDR3 sequences, roughly 94% found once. This entry is derived from a study of CD8 T cells in Susac syndrome. V shed 3 bases and J 6 bases; nucleotides not matched to a gene: 8. CDR1 is LNHDA, CDR2 SQIVND, per germline (reference sequence). This CDR3 is 15 amino acids long. The sequence derives from a human donor with multiple sclerosis. The V gene is TRBV19, the J gene TRBJ2-3; TRBD1 matches at 8 bases. The sample consisted of CD4+ T cells from PBMCs. CDR3 nucleotides: TGTGCCAGTAGTATCCGGGACAGGACCGGGGATACGCAGTATTTT. Translating gives CASSIRDRTGDTQYF.